What follows is one T cell receptor beta chain and its context. As yet, its antigen is unknown. The ViraFEST assay expanded antigen-specific CD4+ T cells with viral peptide pools before sequencing. The culture ran for approximately 9 days before CD4+ T cells were isolated. Participants each got two BNT162b2 or mRNA-1273 vaccine doses. The data derive from a study of vaccination effects on CD4 cells after COVID-19. Sequencing used immunoSEQ multiplex PCR; TCRdb keeps in-frame clones, though not all of them. The table includes about 24,000 clones, around 81% detected once. This CDR3 region has 15 residues. The ends lost 3 bases at V and 5 bases at J; junction bases unmatched: 9. Germline V CDR1 and CDR2: SGHTA, FQGNSA.

The gene calls are TRBV7-2 and TRBJ2-5; TRBD2 aligns across 7 bases. The input for sequencing was CD4+ T cells from PBMCs cultured with SARS-CoV-2 spike peptides, taken after COVID-19 vaccination. The sequence came from a human donor who received a COVID-19 vaccine. Some clones in this sample may be carry-over from other donors' samples. The DNA of the CDR3 is TGTGCCAGCAGCTTGAGCGGGGCGCCAGGGGAGACCCAGTACTTC. Its translation: CASSLSGAPGETQYF. Together with reference TRBV7-2 and TRBJ2-5, the CDR3 gives the full variable domain: GAGVSQSPSNKVTEKGKDVELRCDPISGHTALYWYRQSLGQGLEFLIYFQGNSAPDKSGLPSDRFSAERTGGSVSTLTIQRTQQEDSAVYLCASSLSGAPGETQYFGPGTRLLVL.